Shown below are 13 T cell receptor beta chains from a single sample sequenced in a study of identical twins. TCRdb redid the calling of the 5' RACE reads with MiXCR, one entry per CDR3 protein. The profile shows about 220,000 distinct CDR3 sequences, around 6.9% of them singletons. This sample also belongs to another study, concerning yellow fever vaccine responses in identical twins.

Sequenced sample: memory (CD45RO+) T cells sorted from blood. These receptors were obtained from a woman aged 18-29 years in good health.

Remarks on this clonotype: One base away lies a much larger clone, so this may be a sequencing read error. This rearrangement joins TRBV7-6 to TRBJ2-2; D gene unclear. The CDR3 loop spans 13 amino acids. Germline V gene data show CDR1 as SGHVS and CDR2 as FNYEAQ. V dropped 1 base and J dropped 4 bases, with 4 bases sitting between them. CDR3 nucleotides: TGTGCCAGCAGCTTAGACCCCACCGGGGAGCTGTTTTTT. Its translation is CASSLDPTGELFF.

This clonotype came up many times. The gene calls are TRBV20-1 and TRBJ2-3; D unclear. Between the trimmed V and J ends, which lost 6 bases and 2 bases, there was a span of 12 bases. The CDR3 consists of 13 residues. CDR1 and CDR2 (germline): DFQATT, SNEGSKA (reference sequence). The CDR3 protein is CSALSSTTDTQYF. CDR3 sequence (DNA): TGCAGTGCCCTATCCTCTACCACAGATACGCAGTATTTT.

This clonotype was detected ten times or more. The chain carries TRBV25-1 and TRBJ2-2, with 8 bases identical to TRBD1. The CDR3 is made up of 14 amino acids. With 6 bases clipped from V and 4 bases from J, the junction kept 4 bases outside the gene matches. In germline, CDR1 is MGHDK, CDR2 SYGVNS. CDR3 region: CASRGQGTTGELFF. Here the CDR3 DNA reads TGTGCCAGCAGAGGACAGGGCACCACCGGGGAGCTGTTTTTT.

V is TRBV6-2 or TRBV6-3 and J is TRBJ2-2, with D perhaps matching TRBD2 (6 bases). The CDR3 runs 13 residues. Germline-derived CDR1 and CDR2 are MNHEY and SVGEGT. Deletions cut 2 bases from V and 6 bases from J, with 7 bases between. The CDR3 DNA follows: TGTGCCAGCAGTTACCCGGGGGCCGGGGAGCTGTTTTTT. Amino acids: CASSYPGAGELFF.

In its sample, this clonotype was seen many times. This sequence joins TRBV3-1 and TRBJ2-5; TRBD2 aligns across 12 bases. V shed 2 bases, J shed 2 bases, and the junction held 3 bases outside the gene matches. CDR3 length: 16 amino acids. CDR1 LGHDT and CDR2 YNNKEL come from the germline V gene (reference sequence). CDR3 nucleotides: TGTGCCAGCAGCCAAAGTACTAGCGGGAGGCAAGAGACCCAGTACTTC. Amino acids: CASSQSTSGRQETQYF.

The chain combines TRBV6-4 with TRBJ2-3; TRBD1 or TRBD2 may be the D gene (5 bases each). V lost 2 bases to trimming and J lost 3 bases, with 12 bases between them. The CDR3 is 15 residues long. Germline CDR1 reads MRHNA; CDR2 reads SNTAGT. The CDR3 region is CASSDQRGGTDTQYF. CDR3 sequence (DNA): TGTGCCAGCAGTGACCAGAGGGGTGGGACAGATACGCAGTATTTT.

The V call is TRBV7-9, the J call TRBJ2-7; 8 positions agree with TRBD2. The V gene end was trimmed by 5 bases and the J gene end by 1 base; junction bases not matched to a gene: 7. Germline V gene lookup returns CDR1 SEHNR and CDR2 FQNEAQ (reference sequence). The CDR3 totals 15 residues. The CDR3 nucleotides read TGTGCCAGCAGCACGAACGGGGGGGCGTCCTACGAGCAGTACTTC. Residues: CASSTNGGASYEQYF.

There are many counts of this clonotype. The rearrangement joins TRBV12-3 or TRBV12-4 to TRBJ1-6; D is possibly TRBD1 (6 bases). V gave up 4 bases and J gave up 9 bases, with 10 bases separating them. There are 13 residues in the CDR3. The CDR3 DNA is TGTGCCAGCAGTTCGACAGGCCGTTCACCCCTCCACTTT. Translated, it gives CASSSTGRSPLHF.

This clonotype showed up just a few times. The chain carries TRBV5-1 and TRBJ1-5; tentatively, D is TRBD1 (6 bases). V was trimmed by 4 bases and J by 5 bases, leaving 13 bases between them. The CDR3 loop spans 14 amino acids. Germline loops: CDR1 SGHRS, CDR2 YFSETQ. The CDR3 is CASSKDSSYQPQHF. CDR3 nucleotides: TGCGCCAGCAGCAAGGACAGCTCTTATCAGCCCCAGCATTTT. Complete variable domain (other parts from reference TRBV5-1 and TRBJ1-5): KAGVTQTPRYLIKTRGQQVTLSCSPISGHRSVSWYQQTPGQGLQFLFEYFSETQRNKGNFPGRFSGRQFSNSRSEMNVSTLELGDSALYLCASSKDSSYQPQHFGDGTRLSIL.

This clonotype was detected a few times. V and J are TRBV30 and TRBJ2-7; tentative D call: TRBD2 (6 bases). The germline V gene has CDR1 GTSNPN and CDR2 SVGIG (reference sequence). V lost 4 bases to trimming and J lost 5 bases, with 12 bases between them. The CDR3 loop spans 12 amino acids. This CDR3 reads CAWMELANEQYF. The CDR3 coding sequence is TGTGCCTGGATGGAACTAGCCAACGAGCAGTACTTC.

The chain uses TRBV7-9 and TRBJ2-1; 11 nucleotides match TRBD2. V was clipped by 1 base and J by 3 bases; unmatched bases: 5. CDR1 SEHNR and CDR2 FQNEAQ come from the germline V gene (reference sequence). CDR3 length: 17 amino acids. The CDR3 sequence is CASSLGAGTSGYNEQFF. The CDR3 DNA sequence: TGTGCCAGCAGCTTAGGGGCAGGGACTAGCGGCTACAATGAGCAGTTCTTC.

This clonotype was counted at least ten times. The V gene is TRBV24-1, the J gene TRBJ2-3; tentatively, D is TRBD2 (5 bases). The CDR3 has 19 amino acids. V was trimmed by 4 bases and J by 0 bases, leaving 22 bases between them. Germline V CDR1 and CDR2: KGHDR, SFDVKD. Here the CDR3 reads CATSELDVSASPSTDTQYF. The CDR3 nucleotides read TGTGCCACCAGTGAATTAGATGTATCCGCTAGCCCTAGCACAGATACGCAGTATTTT.

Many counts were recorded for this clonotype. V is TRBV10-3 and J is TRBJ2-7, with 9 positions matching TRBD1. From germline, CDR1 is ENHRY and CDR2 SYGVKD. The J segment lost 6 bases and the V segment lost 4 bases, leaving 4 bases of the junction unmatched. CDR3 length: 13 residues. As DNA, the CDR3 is TGTGCCATCAGTGCAAGGACAGGGGTCGAGCAGTACTTC. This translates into CAISARTGVEQYF.